These 7 T cell receptor beta chains were sequenced from one sample in a study of OX40 agonist ivuxolimab in advanced cancers. The method was immunoSEQ multiplex PCR; TCRdb's version includes in-frame clones alone and lacks a portion of them. The sample gives around 60,000 clones, 75% to 90% of which show up once; roughly 17% is in the top ten. Sequencing used CD4+ or CD8+ T cells sorted from blood, obtained in a trial of the OX40 agonist ivuxolimab. These receptors were taken from an adult with an advanced solid tumor such as melanoma, head and neck, liver or kidney cancer.

This clone was seen a handful of times. This chain links TRBV27 with TRBJ2-2; 9 positions agree with TRBD2. With 7 bases clipped from V and 0 bases from J, the junction kept 12 bases outside the gene matches. The CDR3 has 18 amino acids. CDR1 is MNHEY, CDR2 SMNVEV, per germline (reference sequence). The DNA of the CDR3 is TGTGCCAGCAAAGGTGGGGCGGGAGGGCCCGCGAACACCGGGGAGCTGTTTTTT. This codes for CASKGGAGGPANTGELFF.

The V gene is TRBV5-1, the J gene TRBJ1-1; D gene unclear. In germline, CDR1 is SGHRS, CDR2 YFSETQ. Trimming shortened V by 0 bases and J by 0 bases, and 12 bases separated the two germline ends. CDR3 length: 16 residues. The CDR3 coding sequence is TGCGCCAGCAGCTTGGGTCTTATCGCACTGAACACTGAAGCTTTCTTT. Translating gives CASSLGLIALNTEAFF.

This chain uses TRBV5-4 with TRBJ2-7; 8 nucleotides line up with TRBD1. The J segment lost 0 bases and the V segment lost 4 bases, leaving 6 bases of the junction unmatched. CDR1 and CDR2 from the germline V gene are SGHNT and YYREEE (reference sequence). The CDR3 consists of 15 residues. The CDR3 here is CASSNRDRSSYEQYF. The CDR3, as DNA: TGTGCCAGCAGCAACCGGGACAGGAGCTCCTACGAGCAGTACTTC.

The CDR3 loop reads CASSWGSYNEQFF. The CDR3 DNA follows: TGTGCCAGCAGTTGGGGCAGCTACAATGAGCAGTTCTTC. V is TRBV6-5 and J is TRBJ2-1; tentative D call: TRBD1 (5 bases). The length of the CDR3 is 13 residues. V shed 4 bases and J shed 3 bases, with 7 bases lying between them. Germline V gives CDR1 MNHEY, CDR2 SVGAGI.

In nucleotides, the CDR3 is TGCGCCAGCAGCCCGCGTGGCGATCAGCCCCAGCATTTT. It translates to CASSPRGDQPQHF. This chain joins TRBV4-1 and TRBJ1-5; no definite D call. Deletions cut 4 bases from V and 5 bases from J, with 9 bases between. CDR1 is MGHRA, CDR2 YSYEKL, per germline. The CDR3 is 13 amino acids.

This clone was counted a few times. This sequence joins TRBV4-2 and TRBJ2-7, with 12 positions matching TRBD2. CDR3 length: 17 amino acids. Germline V gene data show CDR1 as LGHNA and CDR2 as YNFKEQ. V was clipped by 0 bases and J by 7 bases; unmatched bases: 10. The CDR3 here is CASSQDPWTSGTGEQYF. CDR3 nucleotide sequence: TGTGCCAGCAGCCAAGATCCCTGGACTAGCGGGACGGGTGAGCAGTACTTC.

V and J are TRBV7-3 and TRBJ1-5, with 9 nucleotides matching TRBD1. Germline-derived CDR1 and CDR2 are SGHTA and FQGTGA. The V gene end was trimmed by 11 bases and the J gene end by 3 bases; junction bases not matched to a gene: 8. The CDR3 is 14 amino acids. The CDR3 protein is CASGGQGNNQPQHF. The CDR3 region has the DNA TGTGCCTCGGGGGGACAGGGTAACAATCAGCCCCAGCATTTT.